A few counts support the clone carrying this TCR beta chain. Time point specified: patch test 1, 2 weeks after DPC sensitization. Treatment denoted: therapeutic diphenylcyclopropenone sensitization with weekly scalp DPC. Patch tests were applied only after blood draws. These data belong to a study of human T cells and chemical hapten exposure. As for the study in general: DPC at 2% was the sensitizing agent, placed on roughly 2 cm by roughly 2 cm of upper inner arm skin.

Germline V gene sequence: CDR1 SGHNT, CDR2 YYREEE (reference sequence). V lost 2 bases and J lost 9; bases outside the gene matches: 2. This CDR3 has 12 residues. TCRdb independently ran MiXCR on the RACE reads; one entry per CDR3 protein. The table has 300,000 to 400,000 distinct CDR3 sequences, about 7% seen once. The genes are TRBV5-4 and TRBJ2-1; TRBD2 matches 7 bases. The input for sequencing was whole blood, taken in connection with sensitization to the hapten diphenylcyclopropenone (DPC). The TCR comes from a woman under 30 with alopecia areata. Some clones in this sample may be carry-over from other donors' samples. In nucleotides, the CDR3 is TGTGCCAGCAGCTTTGGGGGGGGTGAGCAGTTCTTC. It yields the protein CASSFGGGEQFF.